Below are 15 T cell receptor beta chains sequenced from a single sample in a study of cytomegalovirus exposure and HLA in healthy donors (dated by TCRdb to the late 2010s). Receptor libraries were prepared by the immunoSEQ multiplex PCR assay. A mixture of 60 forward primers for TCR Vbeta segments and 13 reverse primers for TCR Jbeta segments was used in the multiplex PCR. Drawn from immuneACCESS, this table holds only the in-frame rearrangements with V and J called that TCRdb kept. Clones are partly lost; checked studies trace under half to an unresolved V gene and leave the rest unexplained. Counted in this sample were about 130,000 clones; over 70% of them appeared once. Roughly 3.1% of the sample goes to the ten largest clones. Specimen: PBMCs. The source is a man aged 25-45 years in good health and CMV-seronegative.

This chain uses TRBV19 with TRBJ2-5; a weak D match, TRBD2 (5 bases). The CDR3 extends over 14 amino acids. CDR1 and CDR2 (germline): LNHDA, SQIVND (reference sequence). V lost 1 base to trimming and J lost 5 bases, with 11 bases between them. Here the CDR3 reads CASSIALARETQYF. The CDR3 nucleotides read TGTGCCAGTAGTATAGCTCTAGCTAGGGAGACCCAGTACTTC. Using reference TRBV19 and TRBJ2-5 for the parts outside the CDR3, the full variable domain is DGGITQSPKYLFRKEGQNVTLSCEQNLNHDAMYWYRQDPGQGLRLIYYSQIVNDFQKGDIAEGYSVSREKKESFPLTVTSAQKNPTAFYLCASSIALARETQYFGPGTRLLVL.

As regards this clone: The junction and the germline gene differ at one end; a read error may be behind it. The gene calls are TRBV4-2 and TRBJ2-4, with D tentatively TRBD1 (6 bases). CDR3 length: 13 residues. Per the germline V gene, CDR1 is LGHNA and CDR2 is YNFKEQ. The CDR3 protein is CASSQDRDTGYHF. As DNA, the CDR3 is TGTGCCAGCAGCCAAGATCGGGACACGGGGTACCACTTC.

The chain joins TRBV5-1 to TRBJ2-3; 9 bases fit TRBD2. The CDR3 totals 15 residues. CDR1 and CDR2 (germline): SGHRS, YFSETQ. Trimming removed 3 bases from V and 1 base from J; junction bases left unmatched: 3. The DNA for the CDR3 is TGCGCCAGCAGCTGGAGGACTAGCGGCACAGATACGCAGTATTTT. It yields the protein CASSWRTSGTDTQYF.

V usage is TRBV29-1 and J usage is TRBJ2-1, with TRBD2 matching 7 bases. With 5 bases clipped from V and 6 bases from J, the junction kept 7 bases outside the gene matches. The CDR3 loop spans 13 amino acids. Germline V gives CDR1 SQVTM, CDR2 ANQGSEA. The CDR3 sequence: CSVWLAGRNEQFF. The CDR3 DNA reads TGCAGCGTTTGGTTAGCGGGCCGCAATGAGCAGTTCTTC.

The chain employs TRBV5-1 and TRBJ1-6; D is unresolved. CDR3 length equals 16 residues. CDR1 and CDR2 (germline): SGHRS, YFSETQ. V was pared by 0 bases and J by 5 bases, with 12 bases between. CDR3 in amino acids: CASSLESVQNNSPLHF. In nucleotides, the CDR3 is TGCGCCAGCAGCTTGGAGTCCGTCCAGAATAATTCACCCCTCCACTTT.

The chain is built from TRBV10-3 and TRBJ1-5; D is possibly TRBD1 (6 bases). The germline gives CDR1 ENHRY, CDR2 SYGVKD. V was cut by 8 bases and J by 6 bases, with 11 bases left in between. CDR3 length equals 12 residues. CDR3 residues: CAIGGAAQPQHF. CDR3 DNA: TGTGCCATCGGGGGGGCGGCTCAGCCCCAGCATTTT.

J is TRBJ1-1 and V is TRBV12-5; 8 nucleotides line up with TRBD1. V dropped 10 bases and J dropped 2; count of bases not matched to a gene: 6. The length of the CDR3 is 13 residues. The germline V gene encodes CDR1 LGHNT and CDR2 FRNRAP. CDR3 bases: TGTGCTACTAAGCCAGGGGGCAACACTGAAGCTTTCTTT. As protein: CATKPGGNTEAFF.

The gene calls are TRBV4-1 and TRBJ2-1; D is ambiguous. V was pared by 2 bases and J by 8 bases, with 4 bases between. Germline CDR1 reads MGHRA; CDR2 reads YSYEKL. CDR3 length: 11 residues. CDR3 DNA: TGCGCCAGCAGCCAATCTGATGAGCAGTTCTTC. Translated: CASSQSDEQFF.

The CDR3 DNA sequence: TGTGCCAGTCAGGGATGGAACACCGGGGAGCTGTTTTTT. As protein: CASQGWNTGELFF. The V gene is TRBV19, the J gene TRBJ2-2, with D maybe TRBD1 (5 bases). Germline-derived CDR1 and CDR2 are LNHDA and SQIVND (reference sequence). CDR3 length: 13 amino acids. Trimming cost V 8 bases and J 1 base, with 8 bases left between them. The full variable domain, with the rest looked up from reference TRBV19 and TRBJ2-2, is DGGITQSPKYLFRKEGQNVTLSCEQNLNHDAMYWYRQDPGQGLRLIYYSQIVNDFQKGDIAEGYSVSREKKESFPLTVTSAQKNPTAFYLCASQGWNTGELFFGEGSRLTVL.

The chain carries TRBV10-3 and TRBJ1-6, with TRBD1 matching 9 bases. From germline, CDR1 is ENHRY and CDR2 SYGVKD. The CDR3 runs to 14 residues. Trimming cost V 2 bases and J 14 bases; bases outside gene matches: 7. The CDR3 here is CAISEVRDRVSLHF. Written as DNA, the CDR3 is TGTGCCATCAGTGAGGTCCGGGACAGGGTCTCCCTCCACTTT.

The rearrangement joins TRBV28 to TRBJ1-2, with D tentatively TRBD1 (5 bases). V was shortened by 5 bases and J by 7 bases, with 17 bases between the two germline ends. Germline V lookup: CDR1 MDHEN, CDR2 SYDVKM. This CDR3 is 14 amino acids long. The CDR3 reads CASSTTDYLGGYTF. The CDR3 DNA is TGTGCCAGCAGTACGACAGATTATCTGGGTGGCTACACCTTC.

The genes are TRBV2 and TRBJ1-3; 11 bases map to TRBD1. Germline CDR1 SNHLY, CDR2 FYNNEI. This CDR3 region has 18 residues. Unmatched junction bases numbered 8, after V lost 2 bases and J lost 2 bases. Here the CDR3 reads CASSEWRTGGSAGNTIYF. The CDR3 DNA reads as TGTGCCAGCAGTGAATGGAGGACAGGGGGCAGCGCTGGAAACACCATATATTTT.

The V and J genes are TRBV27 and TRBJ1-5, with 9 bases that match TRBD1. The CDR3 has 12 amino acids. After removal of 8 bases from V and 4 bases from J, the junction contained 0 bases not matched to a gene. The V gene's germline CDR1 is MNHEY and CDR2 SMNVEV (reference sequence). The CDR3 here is CASGTGNQPQHF. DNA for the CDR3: TGTGCCAGCGGGACAGGGAATCAGCCCCAGCATTTT.

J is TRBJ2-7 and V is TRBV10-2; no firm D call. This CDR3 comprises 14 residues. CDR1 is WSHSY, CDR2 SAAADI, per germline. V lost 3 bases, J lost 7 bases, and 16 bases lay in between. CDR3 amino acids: CASSETTVPAEQYF. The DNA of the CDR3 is TGCGCCAGCAGTGAAACTACCGTTCCTGCAGAGCAGTACTTC.

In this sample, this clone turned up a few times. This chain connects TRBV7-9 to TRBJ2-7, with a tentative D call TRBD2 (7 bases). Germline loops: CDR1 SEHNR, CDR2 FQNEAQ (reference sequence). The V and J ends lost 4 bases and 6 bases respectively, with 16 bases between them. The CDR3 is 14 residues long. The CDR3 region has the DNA TGTGCCAGCAGCTCCCGGGGGGCCGGGGGCGAGCAGTACTTC. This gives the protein CASSSRGAGGEQYF.